A single sample is the source of the 13 T cell receptor beta chains below, sequenced in a study of cytomegalovirus exposure and HLA in healthy donors. PCR amplification relied on 60 Vbeta primers (plus 13 Jbeta primers). Repertoires were generated with immunoSEQ multiplex PCR, while TCRdb's copy carries only in-frame clones and drops some. Among 100,000 to 150,000 clones, approximately 80% were seen once, and the ten largest hold about a tenth. Specimen: PBMCs. These receptors came from a man younger than 45 in good health and CMV-seropositive.

Turning to this clone: An end of the junction differs from the germline gene, which may be a read error. The sample carries other DNA sequences with the same CDR3. The chain is built from TRBV30 and TRBJ1-3; the D gene is possibly TRBD1 (6 bases). In germline, CDR1 is GTSNPN, CDR2 SVGIG (reference sequence). The CDR3 has 12 amino acids. CDR3 in DNA: TGTGCCTGGGGGACATCGGGAAACACCATATACTTT. It yields the protein CAWGTSGNTIYF. Full variable domain (rest looked up from reference TRBV30 and TRBJ1-3): SQTIHQWPATLVQPVGSPLSLECTVEGTSNPNLYWYRQAAGRGLQLLFYSVGIGQISSEVPQNLSASRPQDRQFILSSKKLLLSDSGFYLCAWGTSGNTIYFGEGSWLTVV.

V usage is TRBV14 and J usage is TRBJ1-1, with a weak D call TRBD1 (6 bases). V was trimmed by 4 bases and J by 2 bases, leaving 8 bases between them. This CDR3 region has 13 residues. Germline V gene lookup returns CDR1 SGHDN and CDR2 FVKESK. CDR3 protein: CASSRQANTEAFF. CDR3 nucleotides: TGTGCCAGCAGCCGACAGGCCAACACTGAAGCTTTCTTT.

This chain links TRBV7-6 with TRBJ2-5; D might be TRBD1 (6 bases). With 2 bases removed from V and 3 bases from J, the gap between germline ends came to 13 bases. Germline assignment: CDR1 SGHVS and CDR2 FNYEAQ. There are 15 residues in the CDR3. The CDR3 loop reads CASSLLDRRKETQYF. CDR3 nucleotides: TGTGCCAGCAGCTTATTGGACAGAAGAAAAGAGACCCAGTACTTC.

This clone is a singleton in its sample. The chain is built from TRBV19 and TRBJ2-1; D perhaps matches TRBD2 (5 bases). CDR1 LNHDA and CDR2 SQIVND come from the germline V gene (reference sequence). The CDR3 covers 11 residues. The V and J ends lost 3 bases and 8 bases respectively, with 5 bases between them. CDR3 nucleotide sequence: TGTGCCAGTAGTATCGGGGATGAGCAGTTCTTC. It encodes CASSIGDEQFF.

This chain uses TRBV10-3 with TRBJ2-1, with 8 bases that match TRBD1. Germline CDR1 ENHRY, CDR2 SYGVKD. There are 20 residues in the CDR3. The V gene end was trimmed by 4 bases and the J gene end by 8 bases; junction bases not matched to a gene: 25. The CDR3 sequence is CAISASQGAVAGPLRDEQFF. CDR3 DNA sequence: TGTGCCATCAGTGCATCCCAGGGGGCTGTTGCGGGCCCCCTGAGGGATGAGCAGTTCTTC.

This sequence joins TRBV2 and TRBJ2-3; no clear D gene. Trimming removed 3 bases from V and 6 bases from J, with 10 bases in between. The V gene's germline CDR1 is SNHLY and CDR2 FYNNEI. The CDR3 totals 13 residues. Here the CDR3 DNA reads TGTGCCAGCAGTGACCCCCCACTCGATACGCAGTATTTT. It specifies CASSDPPLDTQYF.

V and J are TRBV5-1 and TRBJ1-2; tentative D call: TRBD1 (5 bases). CDR3 length: 15 amino acids. The germline CDR1 and CDR2 sequences are SGHRS and YFSETQ. The V end lost 6 bases, the J end lost 1 base, and 16 bases lay between the germline ends. CDR3 loop: CASNRGGDLNYGYTF. The CDR3 coding sequence is TGCGCCAGCAACCGGGGGGGGGACCTTAACTATGGCTACACCTTC. Full variable domain (remainder filled in from reference TRBV5-1 and TRBJ1-2): KAGVTQTPRYLIKTRGQQVTLSCSPISGHRSVSWYQQTPGQGLQFLFEYFSETQRNKGNFPGRFSGRQFSNSRSEMNVSTLELGDSALYLCASNRGGDLNYGYTFGSGTRLTVV.

The rearrangement uses TRBV7-2 and TRBJ2-1; 11 bases are a match to TRBD1. The CDR3 is made up of 16 amino acids. V was clipped by 4 bases and J by 7 bases; unmatched bases: 9. Germline CDR1 reads SGHTA; CDR2 reads FQGNSA. In DNA form, the CDR3 reads TGTGCCAGCAGCTCCCGGACAGGGGGCTCTAGGAATGAGCAGTTCTTC. This gives the protein CASSSRTGGSRNEQFF.

This clone occurred once. The V call is TRBV30, the J call TRBJ1-4; 9 nucleotides line up with TRBD1. Trimming took 2 bases from V and 8 from J; bases not matched to a gene: 3. The length of the CDR3 is 13 residues. Germline CDR1 reads GTSNPN; CDR2 reads SVGIG (reference sequence). The CDR3 DNA reads as TGTGCCTGGAGTCGGACAGGGGCAGAAAAACTGTTTTTT. It specifies CAWSRTGAEKLFF.

V usage is TRBV4-3 and J usage is TRBJ1-5, with D unresolved. Germline V lookup: CDR1 LGHNA, CDR2 YSLEER. This CDR3 has 16 residues. V was cut by 0 bases and J by 2 bases, with 11 bases left in between. CDR3 in amino acids: CASSQDWGAGNQPQHF. The CDR3 nucleotides read TGCGCCAGCAGCCAAGATTGGGGAGCGGGCAATCAGCCCCAGCATTTT.

The gene calls are TRBV30 and TRBJ2-7; 8 bases fit TRBD2. V trimming: 2 bases; J trimming: 3 bases; junction bases outside the gene matches: 3. The CDR3 loop spans 13 amino acids. The germline V gene has CDR1 GTSNPN and CDR2 SVGIG (reference sequence). CDR3 sequence (DNA): TGTGCCTGGAGTTCGGGGGGGCACTACGAGCAGTACTTC. The encoded protein is CAWSSGGHYEQYF.

The chain uses TRBV4-3 and TRBJ2-1, with D tentatively TRBD2 (5 bases). CDR3 length: 17 residues. Germline CDR1 reads LGHNA; CDR2 reads YSLEER. V lost 0 bases and J 0 bases, leaving 12 bases between the germline ends. For the CDR3, the DNA is TGCGCCAGCAGCCAAGATCGGACTGCCAGCTCCTACAATGAGCAGTTCTTC. Amino acids: CASSQDRTASSYNEQFF.

The J gene is TRBJ1-3, the V gene TRBV30; 7 nucleotides align to TRBD1. This CDR3 comprises 14 residues. With 5 bases clipped from V and 0 bases from J, the junction kept 4 bases outside the gene matches. Germline V gives CDR1 GTSNPN, CDR2 SVGIG (reference sequence). The CDR3 DNA reads as TGTGCCTGGGACAGGGAACACTCTGGAAACACCATATATTTT. Translating it yields CAWDREHSGNTIYF.